The 23 T cell receptor beta chains below were found in one sample sequenced in a study of T cell clonality in common variable immunodeficiency (dated by TCRdb to the mid-2010s). The library was prepared using the immunoSEQ multiplex PCR assay. TCRdb provides this immuneACCESS table in a form limited to in-frame rearrangements. Some clones are lacking; in checked studies, under half of them reflect an unresolved V gene, and why the rest are absent is not known. This sample has about 52,000 clones in the table, none counted a single time. Of the sample, 3% to 4% falls within the top ten clones. The source material was peripheral blood mononuclear cells. These receptors all come from a person aged 18 to 70 in good health.

The sample holds many counts of this clone. The CDR3 goes on 3 residues after the read ends, and that part is filled in from the germline J gene. The rearrangement joins TRBV10-3 to TRBJ2-3, with D unclear. V dropped 4 bases and J dropped 3 bases, with 14 bases sitting between them. The germline V gene has CDR1 ENHRY and CDR2 SYGVKD. The CDR3 is 15 residues long. CDR3 DNA, as far as it was read: TGTGCCATCAGTGGCGGCGGCTTAGGAACAGATACG. Translating gives CAISGGGLGTDT. The complete CDR3 reads CAISGGGLGTDTQYF.

This clone was found many times. The sequenced fragment ends 3 residues before the CDR3 boundary, so the rest is inferred from the germline J gene. The rearrangement uses TRBV18 and TRBJ1-1; D is unclear. Trimming stripped 0 bases from V and 1 base from J, with 3 bases between. The CDR3 runs 13 residues. CDR1 is KGHSH and CDR2 is LQKENI in the germline V gene. The CDR3 loop is CASSPPGNTEAFF. Incomplete CDR3 DNA: TGTGCCAGCTCACCACCAGGGAACACTGAA. Filled out from reference TRBV18 and TRBJ1-1, the complete variable domain reads NAGVMQNPRHLVRRRGQEARLRCSPMKGHSHVYWYRQLPEEGLKFMVYLQKENIIDESGMPKERFSAEFPKEGPSILRIQQVVRGDSAAYFCASSPPGNTEAFFGQGTRLTVV.

This clone was recorded many times. The CDR3 DNA, read in part, is TGTGCCAGCAGCCCACACGGGGGGACCCCCTACGAG. Residues: CASSPHGGTPYE. The CDR3, in full, reads CASSPHGGTPYEQYF. The chain combines TRBV9 with TRBJ2-7, with TRBD2 matching over 7 bases. With the read ending 3 residues before the CDR3 end, the germline J gene is used to fill in that end. This CDR3 is built from 15 residues. Germline V gene sequence: CDR1 SGDLS, CDR2 YYNGEE. The J segment lost 2 bases and the V segment lost 4 bases, leaving 9 bases of the junction unmatched.

Remarks on this clone: The read terminates 3 residues ahead of where the CDR3 ends, so the germline J gene completes it. V usage is TRBV13 and J usage is TRBJ2-5, with a tentative D call TRBD2 (7 bases). Trimming removed 10 bases from V and 5 bases from J, with 20 bases in between. This CDR3 contains 14 residues. From germline, CDR1 is PRHDT and CDR2 FYEKMQ (reference sequence). CDR3 amino acids: CATSPWGGQETQYF. The sequenced part of the CDR3 DNA is TGTGCCACCTCCCCATGGGGGGGGCAGGAGACC.

Comments on this clone: The CDR3 is cut off 3 residues early in the read; its end comes from the germline J gene. The V and J genes are TRBV19 and TRBJ2-2; tentatively, D is TRBD2 (6 bases). The CDR3 is 13 residues long. CDR1 LNHDA and CDR2 SQIVND come from the germline V gene (reference sequence). The sequenced part of the CDR3 DNA is TGTGCCAGTAGTATACGGACTAATGAAAAG. Translated: CASSIRTNEK. The whole CDR3 reads CASSIRTNEKLFF.

In this sample, this clone turned up many times. The read finishes 3 residues shy of the CDR3 end, and the germline J gene is used to complete it. The rearrangement joins TRBV19 to TRBJ2-1; possible D gene TRBD2, 6 bases. CDR3 length equals 15 residues. Trimming took off 6 bases at V and 2 bases at J, with 14 bases between the two ends. CDR1 is LNHDA, CDR2 SQIVND, per germline (reference sequence). CDR3 amino acids: CASSRLAEAYNEQFF. The sequenced part of the CDR3 DNA is TGTGCCAGTAGCCGGTTAGCGGAGGCCTACAATGAG.

This clone was found many times. The read terminates 3 residues before the CDR3 end, so the remaining end is supplied by the germline J gene. The rearrangement joins TRBV29-1 to TRBJ1-1; D might be TRBD1 (5 bases). This CDR3 comprises 13 residues. V was shortened by 4 bases and J by 3 bases, with 12 bases between the two germline ends. Germline V lookup: CDR1 SQVTM, CDR2 ANQGSEA. The covered CDR3 bases are TGCAGCGTTGGTGGGGGGGACCACACTGAA. Amino acid sequence: CSVGGGDHTE. The entire CDR3 sequence reads CSVGGGDHTEAFF.

This clone was found many times. The CDR3 extends 3 residues past the end of the read, so its final part is completed from the germline J gene. The rearrangement links TRBV5-4 to TRBJ2-1, with a possible D match to TRBD1 (6 bases). Germline V gene sequence: CDR1 SGHNT, CDR2 YYREEE (reference sequence). The CDR3 runs to 15 residues. The germline V and J ends were trimmed by 0 bases and 6 bases, with 13 bases remaining between them. CDR3 DNA, as far as it was read: TGTGCCAGCAGCTTGGGTGGTGGGACACTCAATGAG. Protein: CASSLGGGTLNE. The whole CDR3 reads CASSLGGGTLNEQFF.

In its sample, this clone was seen many times. The read terminates 3 residues before the CDR3 end, so the remaining end is supplied by the germline J gene. The chain employs TRBV5-1 and TRBJ2-3, with D perhaps matching TRBD2 (6 bases). CDR3 size: 15 residues. Per germline, CDR1 SGHRS and CDR2 YFSETQ. Trimming removed 2 bases at V and 0 bases at J, with 10 bases between. The sequenced CDR3 bases are TGCGCCAGCAGCTTAGCTAGCGCGAGCACAGATACG. Its translation: CASSLASASTDT. The CDR3 in full is CASSLASASTDTQYF.

This clone was counted at least ten times. The CDR3 goes on 3 residues after the read ends, and that part is filled in from the germline J gene. The chain employs TRBV20-1 and TRBJ1-2; 8 positions match TRBD1. The V gene end was trimmed by 6 bases and the J gene end by 1 base; junction bases not matched to a gene: 10. The CDR3 is made up of 15 amino acids. CDR1 DFQATT and CDR2 SNEGSKA come from the germline V gene (reference sequence). The CDR3 bases that were read are TGCAGTGCCAGTGACAGGGGTGAGAGTAACTATGGC. Its translation: CSASDRGESNYG. The CDR3 reads in full as CSASDRGESNYGYTF.

There are many counts of this clone. The CDR3 end is not reached by the read, which stops 3 residues before it; the germline J gene fills it in. The chain uses TRBV7-8 and TRBJ1-5; 8 bases match TRBD1. CDR3 length: 14 amino acids. After removal of 5 bases from V and 9 bases from J, the junction contained 9 bases not matched to a gene. Germline lookup yields CDR1 SGHVS and CDR2 FQNEAQ. The CDR3 reads CASSLRTGFAPQHF. CDR3 DNA, as far as it was read: TGTGCCAGCAGCCTCCGGACAGGGTTCGCGCCC.

This clone was detected ten times or more. CDR3 amino acids: CASSIGAGDHTGELFF. The part of the CDR3 DNA that was read is TGTGCCAGTAGTATCGGCGCGGGCGATCACACCGGGGAG. V and J are TRBV19 and TRBJ2-2; a weak D match, TRBD2 (5 bases). The read finishes 3 residues shy of the CDR3 end, and the germline J gene is used to complete it. The CDR3 length is 16 residues. Germline CDR1 is LNHDA and CDR2 is SQIVND (reference sequence). Trimming stripped 3 bases from V and 3 bases from J, with 14 bases between.

A few counts support this clone. Mismatch with germline at one junction end may stem from a read error. The sample has other DNA sequences that encode this CDR3 too. CDR3 sequence reads: CASSIRGANTEAFF. The CDR3 bases that were read are TGTGCCAGTAGTATTCGGGGTGCGAACACTGAG. The genes are TRBV19 and TRBJ1-1, with D uncertain. The read falls 3 residues short of the CDR3 end, and the missing part is taken from the germline J gene. CDR3 length: 14 amino acids. The V gene's germline CDR1 is LNHDA and CDR2 SQIVND (reference sequence). Based on the CDR3 plus reference TRBV19 and TRBJ1-1, the full variable domain is DGGITQSPKYLFRKEGQNVTLSCEQNLNHDAMYWYRQDPGQGLRLIYYSQIVNDFQKGDIAEGYSVSREKKESFPLTVTSAQKNPTAFYLCASSIRGANTEAFFGQGTRLTVV.

A remark on this clone: The CDR3 end falls 3 residues outside the read, so it is completed with the germline J gene. This chain connects TRBV6-1 to TRBJ1-1, with 10 bases that match TRBD1. The germline V gene has CDR1 MNHNS and CDR2 SASEGT. The CDR3 sequence is 14 residues long. Incomplete CDR3 DNA: TGTGCCAGCAGTGCAGGTCGGGACAGGGGAGAA. Translating gives CASSAGRDRGE. The entire CDR3 is CASSAGRDRGEAFF.

There are many counts of this clone. The observed sequence ends 3 residues before the CDR3 terminus, with the missing tail filled in from the germline J gene. This chain links TRBV29-1 with TRBJ1-1; D is unresolved. Germline CDR1 SQVTM, CDR2 ANQGSEA. V was trimmed by 7 bases and J by 0 bases, leaving 9 bases between them. The CDR3 extends over 12 amino acids. The CDR3 DNA, read in part, is TGCAGCGCGCGAATTATGAACACTGAA. Its translation: CSARIMNTE. The whole CDR3 sequence is CSARIMNTEAFF.

Note on this clone: The sequence runs out 3 residues before the end of the CDR3; the remainder is reconstructed from the germline J gene. The V call is TRBV6-4, the J call TRBJ2-3; D is ambiguous. CDR1 and CDR2 from the germline V gene are MRHNA and SNTAGT. The V and J ends lost 0 bases and 0 bases respectively, with 7 bases between them. The CDR3 sequence is 15 residues long. The sequenced CDR3 bases are TGTGCCAGCAGTGACTCCCCGGGTAGCACAGATACG. As protein: CASSDSPGSTDT. The CDR3 as a whole reads CASSDSPGSTDTQYF.

This clone appeared many times. The observed sequence ends 3 residues before the CDR3 terminus, with the missing tail filled in from the germline J gene. The J gene is TRBJ1-1, the V gene TRBV20-1, with D perhaps TRBD1 (6 bases). This CDR3 has 14 residues. Germline V gives CDR1 DFQATT, CDR2 SNEGSKA (reference sequence). With 5 bases removed from V and 1 base from J, the gap between germline ends came to 14 bases. Here the CDR3 reads CSALWGGRNTEAFF. The sequenced part of the CDR3 DNA is TGCAGTGCTCTCTGGGGGGGCAGGAACACTGAA.

The sample holds many counts of this clone. The CDR3 end lies 3 residues beyond the end of the read and is filled in from the germline J gene. The V call is TRBV14, the J call TRBJ1-6; D is perhaps TRBD1 (6 bases). The CDR3 extends over 15 amino acids. The V end lost 1 base, the J end lost 7 bases, and 11 bases lay between the germline ends. The germline CDR1 and CDR2 sequences are SGHDN and FVKESK. The CDR3 spells CASSQVTTGNSPLHF. CDR3 DNA (partial): TGTGCCAGCAGCCAAGTTACAACAGGGAATTCACCC.

This clone was picked up many times. The read ends 3 residues shy of where the CDR3 ends; the end is completed using the germline J gene. The genes are TRBV18 and TRBJ2-5, with D uncertain. Trimming stripped 2 bases from V and 5 bases from J, with 9 bases between. This CDR3 has 13 residues. CDR1 KGHSH and CDR2 LQKENI come from the germline V gene. The part of the CDR3 DNA that was read is TGTGCCAGCTCACCAGCGTCAGCGGAGACC. Amino acid sequence: CASSPASAET. The CDR3 in full is CASSPASAETQYF.

This clone has at least ten counts. The CDR3 end is not reached by the read, which stops 3 residues before it; the germline J gene fills it in. This rearrangement joins TRBV18 to TRBJ1-1; maybe TRBD1 (5 bases). Deletions cut 2 bases from V and 4 bases from J, with 17 bases between. CDR3 length: 16 residues. Germline values: CDR1 KGHSH, CDR2 LQKENI. The covered CDR3 bases are TGTGCCAGCTCACCATCGGGGGGTAGGCGTACCACTGAA. Translating gives CASSPSGGRRTTE. The full CDR3 protein is CASSPSGGRRTTEAFF.

This clone was picked up many times. The read gets to within 3 residues of the CDR3 end, and the germline J gene fills in the rest. The chain is built from TRBV7-1 and TRBJ2-5, with 8 bases aligning to TRBD2. TRBV7-1 is an ORF, with its function uncertain. Trimming at V came to 3 bases and at J to 3 bases, leaving 21 bases not matched to a gene. The CDR3 sequence is 20 residues long. CDR3 loop: CASSSAGGGWAGGRKETQYF. The covered CDR3 bases are TGTGCCAGCAGCTCGGCCGGCGGTGGTTGGGCGGGAGGTCGTAAAGAGACC.

As for this clone: The read ends 3 residues shy of where the CDR3 ends; the end is completed using the germline J gene. The rearrangement joins TRBV5-1 to TRBJ2-7; 9 nucleotides align to TRBD2. The CDR3 runs 17 residues. V was pared by 0 bases and J by 2 bases, with 9 bases of the junction left unmatched. CDR1 and CDR2 from the germline V gene are SGHRS and YFSETQ. The chain's CDR3 is CASSLDLAGGMTYEQYF. The sequenced CDR3 bases are TGCGCCAGCAGCTTGGATCTGGCGGGAGGGATGACCTACGAG.

This clone came up many times. The read ends 3 residues shy of where the CDR3 ends; the end is completed using the germline J gene. The rearrangement links TRBV19 to TRBJ2-2, with a weak D call TRBD1 (6 bases). V lost 6 bases to trimming and J lost 3 bases, with 20 bases between them. The CDR3 spans 17 residues. The germline gives CDR1 LNHDA, CDR2 SQIVND (reference sequence). This CDR3 is CASSAQGQAGDTGELFF. Incomplete CDR3 DNA: TGTGCCAGTAGCGCCCAGGGGCAGGCAGGGGACACCGGGGAG.